This T cell receptor (beta chain) is drawn from a study of blood T cell repertoires in COVID-19. The overall study: Both acute and convalescent COVID-19 samples were obtained from the United States, Italy and Spain. T cells, B-cell-depleted T cells, or PBMCs provided the cDNA or gDNA that served as material.

Under the authors' procedure: Estimated nucleated cell counts came from reference gene primer amplification. The data were produced by immunoSEQ multiplex PCR, yet TCRdb's version contains in-frame clones alone and is incomplete. V, J and clone size reflect that table, while D and trimming were determined from the DNA. The sample has 250,000 to 350,000 clones; roughly nine tenths are singletons. V gave up 3 bases and J gave up 7 bases, with 10 bases separating them. The CDR3 runs to 13 residues. Germline V CDR1 and CDR2: MGHDK, SYGVNS. The source of this sequence is a woman in her 50s who had recovered from COVID-19. Sequencing input: peripheral blood. The chain is built from TRBV25-1 and TRBJ2-1; D is undetermined. Written as DNA, the CDR3 is TGTGCCAGCAGTGAGGCATCCATTAATGAGCAGTTCTTC. Its translation: CASSEASINEQFF.